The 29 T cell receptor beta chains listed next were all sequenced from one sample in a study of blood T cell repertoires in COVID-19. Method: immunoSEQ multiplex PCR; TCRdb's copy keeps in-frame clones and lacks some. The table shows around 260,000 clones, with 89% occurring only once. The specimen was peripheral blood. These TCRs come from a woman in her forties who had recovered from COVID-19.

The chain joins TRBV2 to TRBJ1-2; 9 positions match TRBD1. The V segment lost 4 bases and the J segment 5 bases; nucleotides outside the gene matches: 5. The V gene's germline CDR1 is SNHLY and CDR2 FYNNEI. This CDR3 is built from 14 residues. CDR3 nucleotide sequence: TGTGCCAGCAGTGGACAGGGGGGCCTATATGGCTACACCTTC. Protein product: CASSGQGGLYGYTF.

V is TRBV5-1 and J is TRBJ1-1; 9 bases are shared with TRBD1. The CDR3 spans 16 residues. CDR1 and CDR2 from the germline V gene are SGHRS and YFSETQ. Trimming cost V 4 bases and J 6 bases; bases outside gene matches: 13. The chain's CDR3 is CASSPLAGTGTPEAFF. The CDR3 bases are TGCGCCAGCAGCCCCCTTGCCGGGACAGGGACGCCTGAAGCTTTCTTT.

This CDR3 reads CASSPGREQFF. The CDR3 DNA sequence: TGTGCCAGCAGCCCAGGTCGGGAGCAGTTCTTC. The chain links TRBV6-6 to TRBJ2-1; D call uncertain. The V end lost 6 bases, the J end lost 10 bases, and 10 bases lay between the germline ends. CDR3 length equals 11 residues. CDR1 is MNHNY, CDR2 SVGAGI, per germline (reference sequence).

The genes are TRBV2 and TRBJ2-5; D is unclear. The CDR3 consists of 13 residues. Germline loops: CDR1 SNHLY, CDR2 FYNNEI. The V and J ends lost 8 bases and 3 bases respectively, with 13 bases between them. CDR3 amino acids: CASLYRGEETQYF. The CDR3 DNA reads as TGTGCCAGCCTGTACCGTGGAGAAGAGACCCAGTACTTC.

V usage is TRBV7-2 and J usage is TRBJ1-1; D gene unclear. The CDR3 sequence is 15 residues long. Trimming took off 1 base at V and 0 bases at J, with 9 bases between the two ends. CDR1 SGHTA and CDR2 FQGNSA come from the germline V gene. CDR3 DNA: TGTGCCAGCAGCTTAGTGCAGAACATGAACACTGAAGCTTTCTTT. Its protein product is CASSLVQNMNTEAFF.

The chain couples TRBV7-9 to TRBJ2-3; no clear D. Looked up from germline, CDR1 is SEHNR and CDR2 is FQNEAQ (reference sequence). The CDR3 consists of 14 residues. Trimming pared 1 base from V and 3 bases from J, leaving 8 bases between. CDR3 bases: TGTGCCAGCAGCTTAGGGAGATTAACAGATACGCAGTATTTT. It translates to CASSLGRLTDTQYF.

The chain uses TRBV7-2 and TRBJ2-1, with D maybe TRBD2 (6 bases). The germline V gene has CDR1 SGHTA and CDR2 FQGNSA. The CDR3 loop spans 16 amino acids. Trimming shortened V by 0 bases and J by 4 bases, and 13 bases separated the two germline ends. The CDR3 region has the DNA TGTGCCAGCAGCTTAGCTTTCGGGAGTGGTTACAATGAGCAGTTCTTC. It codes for CASSLAFGSGYNEQFF.

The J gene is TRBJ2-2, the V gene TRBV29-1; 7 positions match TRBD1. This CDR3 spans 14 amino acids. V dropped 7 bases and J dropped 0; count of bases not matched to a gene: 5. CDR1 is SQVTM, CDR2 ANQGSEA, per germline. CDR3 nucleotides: TGCAGCGCAAGACAGGGTACGAACACCGGGGAGCTGTTTTTT. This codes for CSARQGTNTGELFF.

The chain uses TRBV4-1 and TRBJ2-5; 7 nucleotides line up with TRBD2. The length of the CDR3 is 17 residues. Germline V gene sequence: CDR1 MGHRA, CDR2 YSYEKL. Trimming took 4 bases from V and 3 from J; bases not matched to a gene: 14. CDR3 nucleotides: TGCGCCAGCAGCCCGGGCATGGGCGCTAGCGGCGAAGAGACCCAGTACTTC. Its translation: CASSPGMGASGEETQYF.

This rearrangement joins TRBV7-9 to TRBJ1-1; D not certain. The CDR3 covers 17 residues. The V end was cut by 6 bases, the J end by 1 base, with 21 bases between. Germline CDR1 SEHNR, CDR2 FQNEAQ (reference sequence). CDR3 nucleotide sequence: TGTGCCAGCAGACTCGAGGATTTCCGGAGGAGGAACACTGAAGCTTTCTTT. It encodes CASRLEDFRRRNTEAFF.

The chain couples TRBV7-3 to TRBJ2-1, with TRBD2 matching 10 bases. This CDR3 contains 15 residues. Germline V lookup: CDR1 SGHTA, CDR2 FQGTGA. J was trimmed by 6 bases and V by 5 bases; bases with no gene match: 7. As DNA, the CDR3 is TGTGCCAGCAGCGGGCTAGCGGGAGTTGGCAATGAGCAGTTCTTC. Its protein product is CASSGLAGVGNEQFF.

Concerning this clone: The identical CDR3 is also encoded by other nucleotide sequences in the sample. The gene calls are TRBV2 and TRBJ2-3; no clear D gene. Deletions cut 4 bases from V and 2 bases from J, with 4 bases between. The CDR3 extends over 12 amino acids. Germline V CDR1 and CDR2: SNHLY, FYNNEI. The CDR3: CASSGDTDTQYF. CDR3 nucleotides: TGTGCCAGCAGTGGCGACACAGATACGCAGTATTTT.

DNA for the CDR3: TGCAGCGTTGAAGGGGGGTTCCAGGGGGATACGCAGTATTTT. Translation gives CSVEGGFQGDTQYF. The genes are TRBV29-1 and TRBJ2-3, with a weak D call TRBD1 (6 bases). Trimming shortened V by 1 base and J by 6 bases, and 14 bases separated the two germline ends. Germline V gives CDR1 SQVTM, CDR2 ANQGSEA. CDR3 length equals 14 residues.

This chain's CDR3 is CASSEPGANTGELFF. DNA of the CDR3: TGTGCCAGCAGTGAACCGGGGGCGAACACCGGGGAGCTGTTTTTT. This chain links TRBV6-1 with TRBJ2-2, with D perhaps TRBD2 (6 bases). The CDR3 extends over 15 amino acids. Trimming left V 2 bases short and J 0 bases short, with 7 bases between. Per the germline V gene, CDR1 is MNHNS and CDR2 is SASEGT.

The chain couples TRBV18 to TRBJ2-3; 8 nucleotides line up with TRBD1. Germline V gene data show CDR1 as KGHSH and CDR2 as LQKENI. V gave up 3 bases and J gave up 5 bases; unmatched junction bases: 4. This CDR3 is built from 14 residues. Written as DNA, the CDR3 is TGTGCCAGCTCACCTGGACAGGGCGAAGATACGCAGTATTTT. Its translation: CASSPGQGEDTQYF.

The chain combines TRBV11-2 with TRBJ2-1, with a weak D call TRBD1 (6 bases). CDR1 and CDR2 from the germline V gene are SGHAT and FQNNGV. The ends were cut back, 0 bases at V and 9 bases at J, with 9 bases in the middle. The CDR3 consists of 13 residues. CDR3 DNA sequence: TGTGCCAGCAGCTTAGATGCAGGGGTTGAGCAGTTCTTC. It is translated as CASSLDAGVEQFF.

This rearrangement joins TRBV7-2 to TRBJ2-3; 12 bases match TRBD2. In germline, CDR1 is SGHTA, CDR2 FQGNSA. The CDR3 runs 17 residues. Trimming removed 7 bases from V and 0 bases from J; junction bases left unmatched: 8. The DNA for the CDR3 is TGTGCCAGCACCCCTAGCGGGAGGGTTGCTAGCACAGATACGCAGTATTTT. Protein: CASTPSGRVASTDTQYF.

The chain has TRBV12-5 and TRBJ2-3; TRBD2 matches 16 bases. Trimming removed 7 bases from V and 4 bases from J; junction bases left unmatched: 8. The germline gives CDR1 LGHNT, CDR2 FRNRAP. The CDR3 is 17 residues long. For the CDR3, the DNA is TGTGCTAGTGCCGTGGGGACTAGCGGGAGGGCGGCAGATACGCAGTATTTT. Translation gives CASAVGTSGRAADTQYF.

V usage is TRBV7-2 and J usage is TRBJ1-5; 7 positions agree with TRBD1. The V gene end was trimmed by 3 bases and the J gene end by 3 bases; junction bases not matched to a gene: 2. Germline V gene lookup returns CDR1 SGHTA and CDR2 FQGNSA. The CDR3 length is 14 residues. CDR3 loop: CASSFGQANQPQHF. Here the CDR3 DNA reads TGTGCCAGCAGCTTTGGACAGGCCAATCAGCCCCAGCATTTT. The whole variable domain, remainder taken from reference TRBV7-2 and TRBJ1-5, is GAGVSQSPSNKVTEKGKDVELRCDPISGHTALYWYRQSLGQGLEFLIYFQGNSAPDKSGLPSDRFSAERTGGSVSTLTIQRTQQEDSAVYLCASSFGQANQPQHFGDGTRLSIL.

The CDR3 nucleotides are TGCGCCAGCATCGGGGGAGGTTGCACAGATACGCAGTATTTT. Protein product: CASIGGGCTDTQYF. V is TRBV23-1 and J is TRBJ2-3; D may be TRBD2 (6 bases). TRBV23-1 is assigned to the ORF class and has an uncertain function. The V gene lost 7 bases and the J gene lost 1 base, with 12 bases spanning the gap. This CDR3 contains 14 residues.

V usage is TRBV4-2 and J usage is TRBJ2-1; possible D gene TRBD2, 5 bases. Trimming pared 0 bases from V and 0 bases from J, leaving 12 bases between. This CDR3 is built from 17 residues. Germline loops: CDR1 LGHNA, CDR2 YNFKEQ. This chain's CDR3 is CASSQEGDLSSYNEQFF. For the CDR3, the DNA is TGTGCCAGCAGCCAAGAGGGAGATCTTAGCTCCTACAATGAGCAGTTCTTC.

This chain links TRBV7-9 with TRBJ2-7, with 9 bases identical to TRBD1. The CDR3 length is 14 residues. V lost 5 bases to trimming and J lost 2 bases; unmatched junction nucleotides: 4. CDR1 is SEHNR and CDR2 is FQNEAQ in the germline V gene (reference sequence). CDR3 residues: CASSTRDRAYEQYF. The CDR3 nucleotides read TGTGCCAGCAGCACCAGGGACAGGGCCTACGAGCAGTACTTC.

CDR3: CASSLADNMNTEAFF. CDR3 coding DNA: TGTGCCAGCAGCTTAGCCGACAACATGAACACTGAAGCTTTCTTT. The rearrangement links TRBV11-2 to TRBJ1-1, with D unclear. Per the germline V gene, CDR1 is SGHAT and CDR2 is FQNNGV. The CDR3 covers 15 residues. Trimming took off 1 base at V and 0 bases at J, with 9 bases between the two ends.

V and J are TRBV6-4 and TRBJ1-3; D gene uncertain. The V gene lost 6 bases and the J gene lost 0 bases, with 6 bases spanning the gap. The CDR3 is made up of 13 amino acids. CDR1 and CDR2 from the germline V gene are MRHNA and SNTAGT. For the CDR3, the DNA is TGTGCCAGCAGGTCCCTCTCTGGAAACACCATATATTTT. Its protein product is CASRSLSGNTIYF.

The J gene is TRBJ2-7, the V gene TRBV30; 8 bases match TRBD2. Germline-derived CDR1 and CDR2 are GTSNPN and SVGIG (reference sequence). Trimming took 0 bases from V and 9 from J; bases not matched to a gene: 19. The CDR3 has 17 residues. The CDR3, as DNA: TGTGCCTGGAGTGTTAGGGGTTCAAGCGGGAGTTCTCTGGGGCAGTACTTC. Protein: CAWSVRGSSGSSLGQYF.

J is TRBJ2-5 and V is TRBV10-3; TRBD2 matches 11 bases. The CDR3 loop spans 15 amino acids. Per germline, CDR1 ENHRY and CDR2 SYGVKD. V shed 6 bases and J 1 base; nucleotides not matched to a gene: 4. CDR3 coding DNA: TGTGCCATCAGAGGGACTAGCGGATCCCAAGAGACCCAGTACTTC. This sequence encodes CAIRGTSGSQETQYF.

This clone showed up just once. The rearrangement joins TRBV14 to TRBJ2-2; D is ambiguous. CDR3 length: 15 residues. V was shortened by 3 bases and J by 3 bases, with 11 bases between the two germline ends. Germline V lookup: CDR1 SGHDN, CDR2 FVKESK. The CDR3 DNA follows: TGTGCCAGCAGCCACCTAGACCGATACACCGGGGAGCTGTTTTTT. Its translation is CASSHLDRYTGELFF.

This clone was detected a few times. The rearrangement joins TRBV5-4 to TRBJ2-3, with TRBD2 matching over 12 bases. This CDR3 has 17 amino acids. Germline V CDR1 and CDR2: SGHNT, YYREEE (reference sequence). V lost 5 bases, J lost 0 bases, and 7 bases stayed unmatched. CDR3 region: CASRKLAGGPSTDTQYF. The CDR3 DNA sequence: TGTGCCAGCAGAAAACTAGCGGGGGGCCCTAGCACAGATACGCAGTATTTT.

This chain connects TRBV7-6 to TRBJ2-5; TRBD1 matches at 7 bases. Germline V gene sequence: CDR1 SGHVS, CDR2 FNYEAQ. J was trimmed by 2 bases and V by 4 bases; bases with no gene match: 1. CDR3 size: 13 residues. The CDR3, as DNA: TGTGCCAGCAGCTGGACAGGTCAAGAGACCCAGTACTTC. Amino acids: CASSWTGQETQYF.